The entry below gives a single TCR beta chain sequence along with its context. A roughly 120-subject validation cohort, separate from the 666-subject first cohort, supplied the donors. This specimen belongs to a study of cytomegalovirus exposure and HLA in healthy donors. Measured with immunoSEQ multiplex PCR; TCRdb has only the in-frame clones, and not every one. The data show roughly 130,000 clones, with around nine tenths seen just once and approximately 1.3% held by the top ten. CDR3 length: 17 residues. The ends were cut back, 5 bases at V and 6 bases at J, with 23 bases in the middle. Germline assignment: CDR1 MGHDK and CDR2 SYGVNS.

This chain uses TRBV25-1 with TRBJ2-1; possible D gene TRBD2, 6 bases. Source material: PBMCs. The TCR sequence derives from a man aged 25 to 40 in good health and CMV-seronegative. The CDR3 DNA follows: TGTGCCAGCAGTATCCAGGCGGGGCTAGGGGTGGGCAATGAGCAGTTCTTC. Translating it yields CASSIQAGLGVGNEQFF.